The 30 T cell receptor beta chains presented below share a single source sample, sequenced in a study of shared clonotypes between healthy human individuals. Repertoires were generated with immunoSEQ multiplex PCR, while TCRdb's copy carries only in-frame clones and drops some. The table records some 1.4 million clones, roughly 96% of them present only once. The specimen was naive CD4+ T cells sorted from blood. Subset indicated: CD45RA+ positively selected. The receptors were sampled from a man in his thirties or forties in good health.

The chain employs TRBV28 and TRBJ1-2; 7 nucleotides agree with TRBD1. Germline CDR1 is MDHEN and CDR2 is SYDVKM. V lost 6 bases, J lost 4 bases, and 5 bases stayed unmatched. The CDR3 sequence is 13 residues long. The CDR3: CASREDRSYGYTF. The CDR3 region has the DNA TGTGCCAGCAGAGAGGACAGGAGCTATGGCTACACCTTC.

J is TRBJ2-2 and V is TRBV4-1, with 7 nucleotides matching TRBD1. Losses at the gene ends were 0 bases for V and 8 bases for J; bases not matched to a gene: 12. Germline CDR1 MGHRA, CDR2 YSYEKL. The CDR3 is 17 residues long. For the CDR3, the DNA is TGCGCCAGCAGCCAAGACCCCATAGGGGGCGGGTCGGGGGAGCTGTTTTTT. Translating it yields CASSQDPIGGGSGELFF.

The chain recombines TRBV18 with TRBJ1-2; TRBD1 aligns across 10 bases. J was trimmed by 3 bases and V by 1 base; bases with no gene match: 2. CDR3 length: 15 amino acids. Germline CDR1 KGHSH, CDR2 LQKENI. For the CDR3, the DNA is TGTGCCAGCTCACCACTCGGGACAGGGGACTATGGCTACACCTTC. Its translation is CASSPLGTGDYGYTF.

The chain has TRBV6-6 and TRBJ1-2, with 8 bases that match TRBD1. CDR1 is MNHNY and CDR2 is SVGAGI in the germline V gene (reference sequence). This CDR3 is 16 amino acids long. V shed 0 bases and J 4 bases; nucleotides not matched to a gene: 7. The CDR3 coding sequence is TGTGCCAGCAGTTACTCGATAGGGACAGGAGGCTATGGCTACACCTTC. Translation: CASSYSIGTGGYGYTF.

The chain carries TRBV7-9 and TRBJ1-5, with D uncertain. Germline V gene data show CDR1 as SEHNR and CDR2 as FQNEAQ (reference sequence). This CDR3 is 15 amino acids long. The V end lost 5 bases, the J end lost 7 bases, and 18 bases lay between the germline ends. DNA of the CDR3: TGTGCCAGCAGCCCCCGTGGCTCCCGAGAACAGCCCCAGCATTTT. It yields the protein CASSPRGSREQPQHF.

The chain employs TRBV11-2 and TRBJ2-3; 7 nucleotides line up with TRBD1. Losses at the gene ends were 3 bases for V and 3 bases for J; bases not matched to a gene: 9. The CDR3 has 16 amino acids. Germline V gene lookup returns CDR1 SGHAT and CDR2 FQNNGV. CDR3: CASSFRQGKGTDTQYF. The DNA for the CDR3 is TGTGCCAGCAGCTTTCGACAGGGAAAGGGGACAGATACGCAGTATTTT.

The chain combines TRBV19 with TRBJ2-1; D is perhaps TRBD2 (6 bases). Trimming cost V 6 bases and J 6 bases, with 12 bases left between them. Germline assignment: CDR1 LNHDA and CDR2 SQIVND (reference sequence). CDR3 length: 13 residues. This chain's CDR3 is CASSPRRGNEQFF. CDR3 DNA sequence: TGTGCCAGTAGCCCAAGGAGGGGCAATGAGCAGTTCTTC.

This clone has a single count. The rearrangement joins TRBV13 to TRBJ2-5; TRBD2 aligns across 7 bases. There are 14 residues in the CDR3. The V gene end was trimmed by 5 bases and the J gene end by 4 bases; junction bases not matched to a gene: 7. From germline, CDR1 is PRHDT and CDR2 FYEKMQ (reference sequence). This CDR3 reads CASSQRTSGETQYF. As DNA, the CDR3 is TGTGCCAGCAGCCAGCGGACTAGTGGAGAGACCCAGTACTTC.

J is TRBJ1-5 and V is TRBV2; no definite D call. Germline lookup yields CDR1 SNHLY and CDR2 FYNNEI. V was pared by 5 bases and J by 2 bases, with 10 bases between. This CDR3 contains 14 residues. The CDR3, as DNA: TGTGCCAGCAGTCGTGTTCTGGGCAATCAGCCCCAGCATTTT. It codes for CASSRVLGNQPQHF.

This clone was counted once. The chain carries TRBV14 and TRBJ1-3; weak D call: TRBD1 (6 bases). CDR3 length equals 16 residues. Germline CDR1 is SGHDN and CDR2 is FVKESK. V was clipped by 1 base and J by 2 bases, with 12 bases between them. The CDR3 region is CASSQVQGMTGNTIYF. CDR3 nucleotides: TGTGCCAGCAGCCAAGTCCAGGGGATGACTGGAAACACCATATATTTT.

The CDR3 here is CASSSRGSGSGPQSGELFF. The CDR3 bases are TGTGCCAGCAGCTCTAGGGGTAGCGGGAGCGGGCCCCAATCCGGGGAGCTGTTTTTT. The chain is built from TRBV9 and TRBJ2-2; 9 nucleotides agree with TRBD2. J was trimmed by 6 bases and V by 4 bases; bases with no gene match: 19. Germline V lookup: CDR1 SGDLS, CDR2 YYNGEE. CDR3 length: 19 residues. The whole variable domain, filled in from reference TRBV9 and TRBJ2-2, reads DSGVTQTPKHLITATGQRVTLRCSPRSGDLSVYWYQQSLDQGLQFLIQYYNGEERAKGNILERFSAQQFPDLHSELNLSSLELGDSALYFCASSSRGSGSGPQSGELFFGEGSRLTVL.

This clone was found once. The CDR3 DNA is TGTGCCAGTGGGCTAGCGGCGATGTCTCATAGCACAGATACGCAGTATTTT. Residues: CASGLAAMSHSTDTQYF. The chain recombines TRBV19 with TRBJ2-3; 7 bases are a match to TRBD2. This CDR3 has 17 residues. The V segment lost 8 bases and the J segment 0 bases; nucleotides outside the gene matches: 14. Germline V gene sequence: CDR1 LNHDA, CDR2 SQIVND (reference sequence).

This chain connects TRBV7-3 to TRBJ2-3, with 8 bases that match TRBD2. With V trimmed by 9 bases and J by 3 bases, 11 bases remained unmatched. The germline gives CDR1 SGHTA, CDR2 FQGTGA. The CDR3 has 15 amino acids. For the CDR3, the DNA is TGTGCCAGTAAATTAGCGGGAAGTGGAACAGATACGCAGTATTTT. It translates to CASKLAGSGTDTQYF.

The chain is built from TRBV7-8 and TRBJ2-1; 9 bases line up with TRBD2. CDR1 is SGHVS, CDR2 FQNEAQ, per germline. V dropped 5 bases and J dropped 0; count of bases not matched to a gene: 8. The length of the CDR3 is 17 residues. The DNA for the CDR3 is TGTGCCAGCAGCAAGTCCGGACTAGCGATCTCCTACAATGAGCAGTTCTTC. Translation: CASSKSGLAISYNEQFF. Together with reference TRBV7-8 and TRBJ2-1, the CDR3 gives the full variable domain: GAGVSQSPRYKVAKRGQDVALRCDPISGHVSLFWYQQALGQGPEFLTYFQNEAQLDKSGLPSDRFFAERPEGSVSTLKIQRTQQEDSAVYLCASSKSGLAISYNEQFFGPGTRLTVL.

The chain uses TRBV29-1 and TRBJ1-1; 9 nucleotides match TRBD1. The CDR3 is 14 amino acids. Germline V CDR1 and CDR2: SQVTM, ANQGSEA. The trim removed 5 bases at V and 8 bases at J, leaving 12 bases unmatched. As DNA, the CDR3 is TGCAGCGTTTGTTACACGGGACAGGGTAACGAAGCTTTCTTT. It yields the protein CSVCYTGQGNEAFF.

The sample holds one count of this clone. V gene TRBV10-2 combines with J gene TRBJ2-7, with D uncertain. The length of the CDR3 is 15 residues. The V gene's germline CDR1 is WSHSY and CDR2 SAAADI. V dropped 3 bases and J dropped 6 bases, with 18 bases sitting between them. In DNA form, the CDR3 reads TGCGCCAGCAGTGACCGGGTCCACGGCGTAACCGAGCAGTACTTC. The encoded protein is CASSDRVHGVTEQYF.

A word on this clone: In the same sample, other DNA sequences code for this CDR3. V gene TRBV27 combines with J gene TRBJ2-7; D possibly corresponds to TRBD1 (6 bases). There are 13 residues in the CDR3. V dropped 2 bases and J dropped 3 bases, with 8 bases sitting between them. The germline V gene encodes CDR1 MNHEY and CDR2 SMNVEV (reference sequence). The CDR3 DNA sequence: TGTGCCAGCAGTTTAGTACAGGGCTACGAGCAGTACTTC. It specifies CASSLVQGYEQYF.

The chain links TRBV5-1 to TRBJ2-3; 7 bases align to TRBD2. The germline CDR1 and CDR2 sequences are SGHRS and YFSETQ. The CDR3 runs 16 residues. V dropped 3 bases and J dropped 1; count of bases not matched to a gene: 8. This chain's CDR3 is CASSSGGSPRTDTQYF. The CDR3 DNA reads TGCGCCAGCAGCTCCGGCGGGAGTCCCCGCACAGATACGCAGTATTTT.

This chain uses TRBV19 with TRBJ2-7, with TRBD2 identical over 7 bases. There are 12 residues in the CDR3. The germline V gene has CDR1 LNHDA and CDR2 SQIVND (reference sequence). V lost 4 bases to trimming and J lost 7 bases; unmatched junction nucleotides: 4. CDR3 nucleotides: TGTGCCAGTAGTAGACCGGGGGGTGAGCAGTACTTC. It translates to CASSRPGGEQYF.

V is TRBV28 and J is TRBJ2-5; D gene ambiguous. Trimming stripped 6 bases from V and 4 bases from J, with 15 bases between. The CDR3 totals 14 residues. Per the germline V gene, CDR1 is MDHEN and CDR2 is SYDVKM. The CDR3 here is CASRAPRIGETQYF. Here the CDR3 DNA reads TGTGCCAGCAGGGCCCCCAGGATTGGAGAGACCCAGTACTTC.

Only one count was recorded for this clone. The V call is TRBV6-5, the J call TRBJ2-2, with no clear D. V lost 6 bases and J 2 bases, leaving 10 bases between the germline ends. Germline-derived CDR1 and CDR2 are MNHEY and SVGAGI. This CDR3 comprises 14 residues. The CDR3 DNA reads as TGTGCCAGCAGACCGGACCGCAACACCGGGGAGCTGTTTTTT. Its translation is CASRPDRNTGELFF.

V is TRBV10-2 and J is TRBJ2-7; tentatively, D is TRBD1 (5 bases). From germline, CDR1 is WSHSY and CDR2 SAAADI. This CDR3 spans 15 amino acids. V was shortened by 2 bases and J by 4 bases, with 15 bases between the two germline ends. The CDR3 DNA follows: TGCGCCAGCAGTGAGCCGTCCATGGGGCATTACGAGCAGTACTTC. It codes for CASSEPSMGHYEQYF.

The chain recombines TRBV28 with TRBJ2-7; perhaps TRBD2 as D (6 bases). The CDR3 has 16 amino acids. Germline V gene data show CDR1 as MDHEN and CDR2 as SYDVKM. V lost 2 bases, J lost 2 bases, and 16 bases lay in between. The CDR3 protein is CASSLPPGAGTYEQYF. The CDR3 DNA reads TGTGCCAGCAGTTTACCACCAGGTGCGGGGACCTACGAGCAGTACTTC.

This clone was seen a single time. V usage is TRBV6-5 and J usage is TRBJ1-2, with 10 positions matching TRBD1. Germline V lookup: CDR1 MNHEY, CDR2 SVGAGI. The ends lost 2 bases at V and 6 bases at J; junction bases unmatched: 6. There are 15 residues in the CDR3. In DNA, the CDR3 is TGTGCCAGCAGTTACAGCGCGACAGGGGGCAATGGCTACACCTTC. It translates to CASSYSATGGNGYTF.

The rearrangement uses TRBV18 and TRBJ2-2, with 9 bases fitting TRBD2. Germline V gene data show CDR1 as KGHSH and CDR2 as LQKENI. This CDR3 has 16 amino acids. The ends lost 3 bases at V and 0 bases at J; junction bases unmatched: 2. The CDR3 is CASSPSSGTNTGELFF. DNA of the CDR3: TGTGCCAGCTCACCTTCTAGCGGGACGAACACCGGGGAGCTGTTTTTT.

V and J are TRBV28 and TRBJ1-5; no definite D call. This CDR3 contains 16 residues. Trimming removed 6 bases from V and 0 bases from J, with 15 bases in between. CDR1 is MDHEN, CDR2 SYDVKM, per germline. The CDR3 loop is CASRTGRINSNQPQHF. CDR3 sequence (DNA): TGTGCCAGCAGGACCGGACGGATTAATAGCAATCAGCCCCAGCATTTT.

The chain employs TRBV5-1 and TRBJ1-1, with D possibly TRBD1 on 6 matching bases. This CDR3 is built from 14 residues. CDR1 is SGHRS and CDR2 is YFSETQ in the germline V gene. Deletions cut 4 bases from V and 2 bases from J, with 12 bases between. Written as DNA, the CDR3 is TGCGCCAGCAGCGAACAGGGATACAACACTGAAGCTTTCTTT. Encoded protein: CASSEQGYNTEAFF.

This clone has just one count. The chain couples TRBV28 to TRBJ2-1; 9 bases are shared with TRBD2. V lost 4 bases and J lost 8; bases outside the gene matches: 3. CDR1 MDHEN and CDR2 SYDVKM come from the germline V gene. This CDR3 has 13 amino acids. The CDR3 DNA reads TGTGCCAGCAGTTACAGGACTAGCGATGAGCAGTTCTTC. Translating gives CASSYRTSDEQFF.

The V and J genes are TRBV11-3 and TRBJ2-5, with D tentatively TRBD2 (5 bases). Trimming took off 3 bases at V and 2 bases at J, with 13 bases between the two ends. In germline, CDR1 is SGHNT, CDR2 YENEEA. CDR3 length: 15 residues. CDR3 residues: CASSFSGREQETQYF. In DNA, the CDR3 is TGTGCCAGCAGCTTCAGTGGGAGAGAACAAGAGACCCAGTACTTC.

The chain has TRBV29-1 and TRBJ2-7; D unresolved. Trimming took off 4 bases at V and 2 bases at J, with 12 bases between the two ends. Germline assignment: CDR1 SQVTM and CDR2 ANQGSEA. The CDR3 runs to 13 residues. This chain's CDR3 is CSVAARTPYEQYF. CDR3 DNA: TGCAGCGTTGCGGCCAGAACCCCCTACGAGCAGTACTTC.